Listed below are T cell receptor beta chains from one sample, sequenced in a study of T-cell memory formation after mild COVID-19. Using its own MiXCR run on the 5' RACE reads, TCRdb lists one record per CDR3 protein. This table has about 340,000 distinct CDR3 sequences, 15% to 20% appearing once. Specimen: PBMCs or a T cell subset sorted from them (not recorded which). The receptor source for this set is a man aged 18 to 29 who had mild COVID-19 (a few samples of this study predate the infection). Cell type and time point are not known. The CDR3 runs from the conserved cysteine through the conserved F or W. Each record gives: D gene, J gene, V gene, clone size, CDR3 DNA, CDR3 protein. A D gene is named only where the DNA matches it firmly. Part of the rows lack a size; the others show once, few, many or a class for expanded clones.

TRBD1 | TRBJ2-1 | TRBV5-4 | few | TGTGCCAGCAGCTTGGGGGCGACAGGGAACAATGAGCAGTTCTTC | CASSLGATGNNEQFF
TRBD2 | TRBJ2-5 | TRBV12-3/TRBV12-4 | few | TGTGCCAGCACGGGGGGGGGAACCCAAGAGACCCAGTACTTC | CASTGGGTQETQYF
- | TRBJ2-3 | TRBV5-1 | many | TGCGCCAGCAGCGGGGGGGGCCCCACAGATACGCAGTATTTT | CASSGGGPTDTQYF
- | TRBJ2-3 | TRBV12-5 | few | TGTGCTAGTGGTTTGGTGGGGGCCGGGGATACGCAGTATTTT | CASGLVGAGDTQYF
TRBD1 | TRBJ2-3 | TRBV5-1 | few | TGCGCCAGCAGCCTTAGGACAGGGTCAGCAGATACGCAGTATTTT | CASSLRTGSADTQYF
- | TRBJ2-1 | TRBV5-1 | few | TGCGCCAGCAGCCTGACCCGGAGGGCTCTCGATGAGCAGTTCTTC | CASSLTRRALDEQFF
TRBD2 | TRBJ2-5 | TRBV5-1 | - | TGCGCCAGCAGCTTGGCCGCGGTAGCGGGGCCGCAAGAGACCCAGTACTTC | CASSLAAVAGPQETQYF
TRBD1 | TRBJ2-3 | TRBV12-3/TRBV12-4 | many | TGTGCCAGCAGTTTTGGGCTCGGACAGGGAGGCACAGATACGCAGTATTTT | CASSFGLGQGGTDTQYF
- | TRBJ2-7 | TRBV5-1 | - | TGCGCCAGCGCGCTACTCCGGGACGGACTTCATTTC | CASALLRDGLHF
- | TRBJ1-6 | TRBV2 | few | TGTGCCAGCAGTCAGAGACAGACACCCCTCCACTTT | CASSQRQTPLHF
- | TRBJ2-1 | TRBV3-1 | few | TGTGCCAGCAGCCCTTACGGGGTGCGCGATGAGCAGTTCTTC | CASSPYGVRDEQFF
- | TRBJ2-5 | TRBV5-1 | many | TGCGCCAGCAGCTTGATCTTGGCAACTCAAGAGACCCAGTACTTC | CASSLILATQETQYF
TRBD1 | TRBJ1-2 | TRBV18 | many | TGTGCCAGCTCACCTGGGACAGGTTATGGCTACACCTTC | CASSPGTGYGYTF
TRBD1 | TRBJ1-6 | TRBV7-9 | once | TGTGCCAGCAGCGCACCCGGGACAGGTCCTTACCGGGCCCTCCACTTT | CASSAPGTGPYRALHF
TRBD2 | TRBJ2-3 | TRBV7-2 | few | TGTGCCAGCAGCTTAAGGCTTGGCGGGGGGGCCAGGACAGATACGCAGTATTTT | CASSLRLGGGARTDTQYF
TRBD1 | TRBJ2-1 | TRBV24-1 | few | TGTGCCACCAGTGATCTACAGGGGTTTGAGCAGTTCTTC | CATSDLQGFEQFF
TRBD2 | TRBJ2-1 | TRBV6-5 | - | TGTGCCAGCAGACCCCGGACTAGCGGGGACTACAATGAGCAGTTCTTC | CASRPRTSGDYNEQFF
TRBD2 | TRBJ2-1 | TRBV7-6 | many | TGTGCCAGCAGTCAGGGGACTAGCGGGAGCTCCTACAATGAGCAGTTCTTC | CASSQGTSGSSYNEQFF
- | TRBJ1-5 | TRBV19 | - | TGTGCCAGTAGTGCCCTCCAGGGGATCGGTCAGCCCCAGCATTTT | CASSALQGIGQPQHF
- | TRBJ2-3 | TRBV18 | - | TGTGCCAGCTCACGCAGCCCTAGCACAGATACGCAGTATTTT | CASSRSPSTDTQYF
TRBD1 | TRBJ2-2 | TRBV11-2 | once | TGTGCCAGCAGCTACCTCAGGACAGGGAACACCGGGGAGCTGTTTTTT | CASSYLRTGNTGELFF
- | TRBJ2-7 | TRBV12-3/TRBV12-4 | - | TGTGCCAGCAGTTTATACTCCTACGAGCAGTACTTC | CASSLYSYEQYF
- | TRBJ2-4 | TRBV7-9 | - | TGTGCCAGCAGCTTAGCCGGCGGGCAGCTCTTAGCCAAAAACATTCAGTACTTC | CASSLAGGQLLAKNIQYF
TRBD1 | TRBJ1-2 | TRBV3-1 | - | TGTGCCAGCAGCCGCAAAGGGACAGGGGGTGGCTATGGCTACACCTTC | CASSRKGTGGGYGYTF
- | TRBJ2-1 | TRBV7-2 | - | TGTGCCAGCAGCTTAGCCCCGCTCCTGAGCTCCTACAATGAGCAGTTCTTC | CASSLAPLLSSYNEQFF
- | TRBJ2-5 | TRBV6-5 | few | TGTGCCAGCAGTTACCGGTGGAGGGGGCTTGGAGAGACCCAGTACTTC | CASSYRWRGLGETQYF
- | TRBJ2-3 | TRBV6-6 | - | TGTGCCAGCAGTTACCTAGGACAATCCGCAGATACGCAGTATTTT | CASSYLGQSADTQYF
TRBD1 | TRBJ1-1 | TRBV6-6 | few | TGTGCCAGCAGTTACCCCCGGGACAGGGGATGGAACACTGAAGCTTTCTTT | CASSYPRDRGWNTEAFF
TRBD1 | TRBJ2-7 | TRBV5-1 | - | TGCGCCACCTCTCCGGGACAGGGGATTGCAACCTACGAGCAGTACTTC | CATSPGQGIATYEQYF
TRBD2 | TRBJ2-1 | TRBV24-1 | - | TGTGCCACCAGTGGTTCGGGGGGCTCCTACAATGAGCAGTTCTTC | CATSGSGGSYNEQFF
TRBD1 | TRBJ2-4 | TRBV6-6 | many | TGTGCCAGCAGTTATCGGGACAGGGGGTCCGGGACCAAAAACATTCAGTACTTC | CASSYRDRGSGTKNIQYF
- | TRBJ2-5 | TRBV10-3 | - | TGTGCCATCAGTGAAGCACCGACCTCAGAGACCCAGTACTTC | CAISEAPTSETQYF
- | TRBJ2-3 | TRBV27 | - | TGTGCCAGCAGTTTACAGGGGATAACTCATAATACGCAGTATTTT | CASSLQGITHNTQYF